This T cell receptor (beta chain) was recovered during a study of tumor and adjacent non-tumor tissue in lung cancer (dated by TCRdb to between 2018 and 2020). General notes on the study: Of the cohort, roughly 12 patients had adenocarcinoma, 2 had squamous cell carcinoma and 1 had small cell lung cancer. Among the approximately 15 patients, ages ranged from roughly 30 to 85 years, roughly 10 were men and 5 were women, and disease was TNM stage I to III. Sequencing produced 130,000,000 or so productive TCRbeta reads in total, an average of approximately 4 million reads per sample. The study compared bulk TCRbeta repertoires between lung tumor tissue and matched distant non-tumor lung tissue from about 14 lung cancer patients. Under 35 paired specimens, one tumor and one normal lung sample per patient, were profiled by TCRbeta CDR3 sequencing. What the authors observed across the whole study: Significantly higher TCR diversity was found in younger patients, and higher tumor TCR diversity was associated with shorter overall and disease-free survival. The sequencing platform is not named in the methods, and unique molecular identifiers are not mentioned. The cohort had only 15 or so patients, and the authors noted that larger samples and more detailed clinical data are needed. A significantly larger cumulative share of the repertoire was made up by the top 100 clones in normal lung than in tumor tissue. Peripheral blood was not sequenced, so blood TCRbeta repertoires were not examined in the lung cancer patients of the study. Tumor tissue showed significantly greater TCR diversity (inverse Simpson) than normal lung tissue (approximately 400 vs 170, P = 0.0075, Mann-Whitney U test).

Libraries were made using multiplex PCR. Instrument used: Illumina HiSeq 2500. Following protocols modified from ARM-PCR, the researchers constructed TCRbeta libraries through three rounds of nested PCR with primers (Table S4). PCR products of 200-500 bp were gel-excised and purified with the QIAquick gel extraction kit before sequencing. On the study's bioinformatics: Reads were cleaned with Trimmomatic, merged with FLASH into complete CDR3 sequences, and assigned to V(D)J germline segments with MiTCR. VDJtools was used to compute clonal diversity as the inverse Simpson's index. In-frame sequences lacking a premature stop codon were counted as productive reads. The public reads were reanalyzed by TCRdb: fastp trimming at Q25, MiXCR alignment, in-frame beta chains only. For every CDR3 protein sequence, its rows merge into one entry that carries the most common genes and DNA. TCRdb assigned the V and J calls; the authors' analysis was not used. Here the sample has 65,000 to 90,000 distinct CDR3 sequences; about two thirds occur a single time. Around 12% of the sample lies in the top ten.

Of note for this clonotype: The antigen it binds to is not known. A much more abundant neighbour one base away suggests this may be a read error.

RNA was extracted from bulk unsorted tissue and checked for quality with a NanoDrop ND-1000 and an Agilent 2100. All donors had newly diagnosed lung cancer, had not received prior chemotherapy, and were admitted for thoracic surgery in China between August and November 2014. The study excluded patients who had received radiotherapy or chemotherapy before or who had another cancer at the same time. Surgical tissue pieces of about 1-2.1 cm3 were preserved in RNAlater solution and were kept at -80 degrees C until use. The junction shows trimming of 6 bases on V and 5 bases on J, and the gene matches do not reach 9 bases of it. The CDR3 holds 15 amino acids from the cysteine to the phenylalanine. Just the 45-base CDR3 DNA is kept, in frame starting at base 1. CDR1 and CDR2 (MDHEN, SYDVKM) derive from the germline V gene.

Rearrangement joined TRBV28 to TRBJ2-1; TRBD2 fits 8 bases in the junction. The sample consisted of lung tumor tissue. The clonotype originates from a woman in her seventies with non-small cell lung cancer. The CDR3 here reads CASSGTRGNHNEQFF. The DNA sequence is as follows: TGTGCCAGCAGCGGGACTAGGGGGAACCACAATGAGCAGTTCTTC.